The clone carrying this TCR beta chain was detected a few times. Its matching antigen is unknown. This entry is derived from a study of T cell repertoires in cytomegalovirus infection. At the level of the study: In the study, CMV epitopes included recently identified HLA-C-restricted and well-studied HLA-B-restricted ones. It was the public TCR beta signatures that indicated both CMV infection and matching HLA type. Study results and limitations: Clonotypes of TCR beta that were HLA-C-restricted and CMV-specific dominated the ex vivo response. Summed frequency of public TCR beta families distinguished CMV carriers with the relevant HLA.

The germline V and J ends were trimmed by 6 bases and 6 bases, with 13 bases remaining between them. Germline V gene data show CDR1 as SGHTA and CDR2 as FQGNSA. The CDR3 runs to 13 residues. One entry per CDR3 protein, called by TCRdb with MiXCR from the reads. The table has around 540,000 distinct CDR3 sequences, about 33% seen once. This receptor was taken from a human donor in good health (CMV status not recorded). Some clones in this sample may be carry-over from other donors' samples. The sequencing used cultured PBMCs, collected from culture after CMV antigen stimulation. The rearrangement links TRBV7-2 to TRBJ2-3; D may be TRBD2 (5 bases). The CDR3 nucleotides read TGTGCCAGCAGAGTCCTTAGCGTTGATACGCAGTATTTT. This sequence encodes CASRVLSVDTQYF.